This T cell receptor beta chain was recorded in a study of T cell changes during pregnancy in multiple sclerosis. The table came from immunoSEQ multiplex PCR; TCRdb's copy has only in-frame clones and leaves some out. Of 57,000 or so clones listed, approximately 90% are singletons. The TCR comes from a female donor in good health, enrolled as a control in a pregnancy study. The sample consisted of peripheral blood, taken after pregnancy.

The CDR3 DNA is TGTGCCAGCAGTGAAGCGCTTCGGGACAGGGGTGGTGGCTACACCTTC. Translation: CASSEALRDRGGGYTF. The chain has TRBV2 and TRBJ1-2, with 10 bases aligning to TRBD1. The CDR3 totals 16 residues. Trimming at V came to 0 bases and at J to 7 bases, leaving 8 bases not matched to a gene. Germline V CDR1 and CDR2: SNHLY, FYNNEI.